These T cell receptor beta chains were read from a single sample in a study of T cells after yellow fever vaccination. TCRdb called the 5' RACE reads again in MiXCR, with one record for every CDR3 protein. The sample contains some 560,000 distinct CDR3 sequences, about a sixth of which appear only once. The material sequenced was PBMCs, taken 5 days after the first yellow fever vaccination. The receptors originated from a young man who received the YFV17D yellow fever vaccine. Each CDR3 is given with its conserved first and last residue. A D gene is named only where the DNA matches it firmly. Part of the rows lack a size; the others show once, few, many or a class for expanded clones.

j_call,clone_size,d_call,v_call,cdr3_aa,cdr3_nt
TRBJ1-2,few,-,TRBV6-5,CASSSDMNYGYTF,TGTGCCAGCAGTTCGGACATGAACTATGGCTACACCTTC
TRBJ2-5,few,TRBD2,TRBV6-1,CALGGLAGGMVETQYF,TGTGCCCTAGGAGGACTAGCGGGGGGGATGGTGGAGACCCAGTACTTC
TRBJ1-3,-,-,TRBV19,CASNSGGGGNTIYF,TGTGCCAGCAACTCGGGGGGAGGAGGAAACACCATATATTTT
TRBJ2-3,few,TRBD2,TRBV5-4,CASSSPTSGYTDTQYF,TGTGCCAGCAGCTCCCCGACTAGCGGGTACACAGATACGCAGTATTTT
TRBJ1-5,many,-,TRBV5-5,CASSPINSNQPQHF,TGTGCCAGCAGCCCTATAAATAGCAATCAGCCCCAGCATTTT
TRBJ2-7,-,TRBD1,TRBV5-1,CASSLWTGTYEQYF,TGCGCCAGCAGCTTGTGGACAGGGACCTACGAGCAGTACTTC
TRBJ2-5,-,-,TRBV12-3/TRBV12-4,CASGRGGRETQYF,TGTGCCAGCGGCCGAGGGGGGCGGGAGACCCAGTACTTC
TRBJ2-3,few,-,TRBV4-1,CASSQRALTSPGTDTQYF,TGCGCCAGCAGCCAAAGGGCCCTGACAAGTCCGGGCACAGATACGCAGTATTTT
TRBJ2-7,-,TRBD2,TRBV4-3,CASSQTLTSGRYEQYF,TGCGCCAGCAGCCAAACCCTGACTAGCGGCCGCTACGAGCAGTACTTC
TRBJ1-2,many,-,TRBV7-9,CASSLGQNYGYTF,TGTGCCAGCAGCTTAGGACAAAACTATGGCTACACCTTC
TRBJ2-1,-,TRBD1,TRBV24-1,CATSDLGTGYNEQFF,TGTGCCACCAGTGATTTAGGGACAGGGTACAATGAGCAGTTCTTC
TRBJ1-1,-,-,TRBV4-3,CASSPDGGGGNTEAFF,TGCGCCAGCAGCCCAGATGGGGGCGGAGGGAACACTGAAGCTTTCTTT
TRBJ2-1,-,TRBD2,TRBV19,CASRLAGVYNEQFF,TGTGCCAGTAGACTAGCGGGGGTCTACAATGAGCAGTTCTTC
TRBJ1-2,-,-,TRBV27,CASSFRDRERNGYTF,TGTGCCAGCAGTTTCCGGGACCGGGAACGGAATGGCTACACCTTC
TRBJ2-5,many,TRBD2,TRBV12-3/TRBV12-4,CASLNGGAGQTQYF,TGTGCCAGCTTAAACGGGGGGGCCGGACAGACCCAGTACTTC
TRBJ2-7,-,TRBD1,TRBV9,CARKPEQGSLVDEQYF,TGTGCCAGGAAACCCGAACAGGGGTCTCTGGTCGACGAGCAGTACTTC
TRBJ2-1,-,TRBD1,TRBV7-3,CASSTGASSFNEQFF,TGTGCCAGCAGCACAGGGGCGAGCTCCTTCAATGAGCAGTTCTTC
TRBJ2-2,many,-,TRBV2,CASRVREAGELFF,TGTGCCAGCAGGGTCAGGGAGGCCGGGGAGCTGTTTTTT
TRBJ1-2,-,TRBD1,TRBV7-2,CASSSWTGGYYGYTF,TGTGCCAGCAGCTCCTGGACAGGGGGGTACTATGGCTACACCTTC
TRBJ2-6,many,TRBD2,TRBV4-2,CASSQEAGAGANVLTF,TGTGCCAGCAGCCAAGAAGCGGGGGCTGGGGCCAACGTCCTGACTTTC
TRBJ2-7,few,TRBD1,TRBV3-1,CASSLSSGRGTYEQYF,TGTGCCAGCAGCCTGTCTTCGGGCAGGGGGACCTACGAGCAGTACTTC
TRBJ2-3,-,TRBD2,TRBV11-1,CASSLNGGAPDTQYF,TGTGCCAGCAGCTTAAACGGGGGGGCCCCAGATACGCAGTATTTT
TRBJ1-2,-,TRBD1,TRBV6-1,CASSPAGTDYGYTF,TGTGCCAGCAGTCCAGCCGGGACAGACTATGGCTACACCTTC
TRBJ1-4,-,-,TRBV7-2,CASSLEVDEKLFF,TGTGCCAGCAGCTTAGAGGTTGATGAAAAACTGTTTTTT
TRBJ2-7,few,-,TRBV7-2,CASSPSGGKYEQYF,TGTGCCAGCAGCCCCTCTGGGGGGAAGTACGAGCAGTACTTC
TRBJ2-1,-,-,TRBV4-3,CASSQEGWNEQFF,TGCGCCAGCAGCCAAGAGGGGTGGAATGAGCAGTTCTTC
TRBJ2-3,-,TRBD1,TRBV12-3/TRBV12-4,CASTHRGADTQYF,TGTGCCAGCACACACAGGGGTGCAGATACGCAGTATTTT
TRBJ2-5,-,TRBD1,TRBV19,CASSTWGQQETQYF,TGTGCCAGTAGTACGTGGGGACAGCAAGAGACCCAGTACTTC
TRBJ2-4,-,-,TRBV5-1,CASSPDFGNIQYF,TGCGCCAGCAGCCCGGACTTCGGGAACATTCAGTACTTC
TRBJ2-6,many,-,TRBV7-3,CASRPSGANVLTF,TGTGCCAGCAGGCCTTCTGGGGCCAACGTCCTGACTTTC
TRBJ1-3,-,TRBD1,TRBV6-1,CASSLRDRGGNTIYF,TGTGCCAGCAGTCTCCGGGACAGGGGAGGAAACACCATATATTTT